This T cell receptor beta chain comes out of a study of CD8+ T cells in alopecia areata. CDR1 and CDR2 (germline): SGDLS, YYNGEE. V was shortened by 0 bases and J by 0 bases, with 13 bases between the two germline ends. This CDR3 spans 16 amino acids. cDNA serving as the sequencing template came from extracted, reverse transcribed RNA. The protocol was immunoSEQ multiplex PCR, while the TCRdb copy is restricted to in-frame clones and leaves out a portion. The table has approximately 98,000 clones, around 59% seen once. Study conclusions and caveats: Scalp data also include sequences from resident alphabeta T cells of normal skin. An increase in clonality over normal scalp was evident in lesional scalp, especially alopecia totalis/universalis. Against the mouse data, patients shared TCRs less clearly, possibly for HLA reasons.

Cell sorting was applied to PBMCs, and CD4+ and CD8+ T cells were collected. Notes on this clone: Its antigen remains unidentified.

The chain links TRBV9 to TRBJ2-7; no clear D. Input material: CD8+ T cells sorted from blood. The source of this sequence is a human donor in good health. Here the CDR3 reads CASSVGPSLSSYEQYF. In nucleotides, the CDR3 is TGTGCCAGCAGCGTAGGCCCCAGCCTGAGCTCCTACGAGCAGTACTTC.